This T cell receptor (beta chain) was identified in a study of T cells in Graves' hyperthyroidism and ophthalmopathy. The overall study: It was at initial diagnosis, before any treatment, that peripheral blood was collected.

Germline assignment: CDR1 SGDLS and CDR2 YYNGEE. The germline V and J ends were trimmed by 3 bases and 6 bases, with 22 bases remaining between them. This CDR3 has 16 amino acids. For Graves' hyperthyroidism to be stable, ophthalmopathy could not progress within 18 months. Subjects aged 18 to 65 presented with newly diagnosed hyperthyroidism of less than 2 months' duration. The TCR beta CDR3 regions underwent amplification using RNA transcripts as the source. Initially, a first-round RT-PCR of the TCR CDR3 employed the HTBI primer set. TCRdb reprocessed the multiplex PCR reads via MiXCR and lists one record per CDR3 protein. The table has about 200,000 distinct CDR3 sequences, about a sixth seen once.

The source material was blood. This receptor was identified in a woman in her 50s with Graves' hyperthyroidism. This chain connects TRBV9 to TRBJ2-7; a possible D gene is TRBD2 (6 bases). As DNA, the CDR3 is TGTGCCAGCAGCGATAAGATAGCGGCAACGGGCTGCGAGCAGTACTTC. The encoded protein is CASSDKIAATGCEQYF.